Presented here are 21 T cell receptor beta chains from one specimen sequenced in a study of blood T cell repertoires in COVID-19. Sequencing was performed with immunoSEQ multiplex PCR; in TCRdb, only in-frame clones are kept and a portion is missing. In the table there are under 200,000 clones, around 87% of which are singletons. Sequencing was carried out using peripheral blood. All receptors derive from a woman aged 80 or over in a cohort sampled during active or convalescent COVID-19.

This sequence joins TRBV3-1 (or the pseudogene TRBV3-2) and TRBJ2-5, with 10 bases lining up with TRBD2. From germline, CDR1 is LGHDT and CDR2 YNNKEL (reference sequence). The CDR3 is 17 amino acids. V shed 1 base and J 4 bases; nucleotides not matched to a gene: 9. CDR3 in amino acids: CASSQGREREGGETQYF. CDR3 coding DNA: TGTGCCAGCAGCCAAGGTAGAGAGCGGGAGGGAGGAGAGACCCAGTACTTC.

This chain connects TRBV7-8 to TRBJ2-1, with 8 bases that match TRBD2. This CDR3 has 17 amino acids. Unmatched junction bases numbered 11, after V lost 1 base and J lost 6 bases. Germline CDR1 SGHVS, CDR2 FQNEAQ. The CDR3 loop is CASSLVKRAGVLNEQFF. For the CDR3, the DNA is TGTGCCAGCAGCTTAGTAAAGCGAGCGGGAGTCCTCAATGAGCAGTTCTTC.

This rearrangement joins TRBV9 to TRBJ1-1; the D gene is possibly TRBD1 (5 bases). The CDR3 is made up of 16 amino acids. Germline CDR1 and CDR2: SGDLS and YYNGEE. V lost 4 bases and J lost 3, with 19 bases in between. The CDR3 DNA sequence: TGTGCCAGCAGCCCGTCCCTGGAAGGGGTAGACACTGAAGCTTTCTTT. Protein sequence: CASSPSLEGVDTEAFF.

Only a few counts were recorded for this clone. The chain is built from TRBV7-9 and TRBJ2-2; TRBD1 might be the D (6 bases). The CDR3 contains 14 residues. V lost 0 bases to trimming and J lost 7 bases, with 9 bases between them. CDR1 is SEHNR and CDR2 is FQNEAQ in the germline V gene (reference sequence). The DNA of the CDR3 is TGTGCCAGCAGCTTAGCGGGGGCTGACGGGGAGCTGTTTTTT. Amino acid sequence: CASSLAGADGELFF.

This chain joins TRBV5-1 and TRBJ1-5, with 12 positions matching TRBD1. J gave up 5 bases and V 4 bases, and 4 bases lay outside the gene matches. Germline V gene sequence: CDR1 SGHRS, CDR2 YFSETQ. The CDR3 is made up of 15 amino acids. CDR3 loop: CASSLGTGGDQPQHF. For the CDR3, the DNA is TGCGCCAGCAGCCTTGGGACAGGGGGCGATCAGCCCCAGCATTTT. The variable domain in full, with the rest retrieved from reference TRBV5-1 and TRBJ1-5, is KAGVTQTPRYLIKTRGQQVTLSCSPISGHRSVSWYQQTPGQGLQFLFEYFSETQRNKGNFPGRFSGRQFSNSRSEMNVSTLELGDSALYLCASSLGTGGDQPQHFGDGTRLSIL.

The gene calls are TRBV10-3 and TRBJ1-1; the match to TRBD1 covers 10 bases. The V segment lost 6 bases and the J segment 0 bases; nucleotides outside the gene matches: 13. This CDR3 spans 18 amino acids. The V gene's germline CDR1 is ENHRY and CDR2 SYGVKD. The CDR3 region has the DNA TGTGCCATCAGGGATTTTAAGGGACAGGGGTTGATGAACACTGAAGCTTTCTTT. Its protein product is CAIRDFKGQGLMNTEAFF.

This sequence joins TRBV9 and TRBJ2-5, with 9 bases fitting TRBD2. V trimming: 3 bases; J trimming: 5 bases; junction bases outside the gene matches: 5. This CDR3 comprises 14 residues. Germline V CDR1 and CDR2: SGDLS, YYNGEE. Here the CDR3 reads CASSGGLALETQYF. The CDR3 bases are TGTGCCAGCAGCGGCGGACTAGCGTTGGAGACCCAGTACTTC.

The chain joins TRBV6-5 to TRBJ2-1; the D gene is possibly TRBD2 (5 bases). The CDR3 contains 13 residues. In germline, CDR1 is MNHEY, CDR2 SVGAGI. V lost 7 bases, J lost 6 bases, and 13 bases lay in between. Here the CDR3 reads CASTDYLGNEQFF. The DNA of the CDR3 is TGTGCCAGCACAGACTACCTTGGCAATGAGCAGTTCTTC.

The gene calls are TRBV5-1 and TRBJ2-7, with 7 positions matching TRBD2. The V gene's germline CDR1 is SGHRS and CDR2 YFSETQ. Trimming cost V 4 bases and J 1 base; bases outside gene matches: 17. The CDR3 is 18 residues long. CDR3 sequence: CASSPGFWEERGSYEQYV. The CDR3 DNA reads TGCGCCAGCAGCCCCGGTTTTTGGGAGGAGCGGGGATCCTACGAGCAGTACGTC.

The chain recombines TRBV7-9 with TRBJ2-1; 12 bases agree with TRBD2. The CDR3 runs to 18 residues. Germline CDR1 and CDR2: SEHNR and FQNEAQ (reference sequence). The V segment lost 5 bases and the J segment 9 bases; nucleotides outside the gene matches: 17. CDR3 DNA: TGTGCCAGCAGCGTAAATCCCCATCTAGCGGGGGGGCCTACTGAGCAGTTCTTC. Translation gives CASSVNPHLAGGPTEQFF.

The CDR3 reads CASSSTDSRQAFF. The DNA of the CDR3 is TGCGCCAGCAGCTCGACGGACAGCCGGCAAGCTTTCTTT. This chain links TRBV5-1 with TRBJ1-1, with a weak D call TRBD1 (6 bases). The CDR3 consists of 13 residues. The V end lost 3 bases, the J end lost 9 bases, and 15 bases lay between the germline ends. Germline CDR1 SGHRS, CDR2 YFSETQ.

J is TRBJ2-2 and V is TRBV12-3 or TRBV12-4, with 7 bases that match TRBD1. CDR3 size: 13 residues. The junction had 6 bases not matched to a gene; V was cut back by 8 bases and J by 6 bases. CDR3 region: CASQRQGSGELFF. DNA for the CDR3: TGTGCCAGCCAAAGACAGGGTTCCGGGGAGCTGTTTTTT.

This clone was found a few times. The chain couples TRBV27 to TRBJ1-4; maybe TRBD1 (5 bases). Trimming took off 6 bases at V and 8 bases at J, with 13 bases between the two ends. The CDR3 runs to 13 residues. CDR1 is MNHEY and CDR2 is SMNVEV in the germline V gene (reference sequence). The CDR3 spells CASRVQGGEKLFF. The CDR3 nucleotides are TGTGCCAGCAGGGTGCAGGGCGGCGAAAAACTGTTTTTT.

This sequence joins TRBV18 and TRBJ1-1; 9 bases fit TRBD1. CDR1 and CDR2 (germline): KGHSH, LQKENI. The CDR3 is made up of 13 amino acids. With V trimmed by 6 bases and J by 5 bases, 4 bases remained unmatched. CDR3 nucleotides: TGTGCCAGCTCGGGACAGGGTGCAACTGAAGCTTTCTTT. Its translation: CASSGQGATEAFF.

This clone showed up just once. V and J are TRBV6-5 and TRBJ2-7; maybe TRBD2 (5 bases). The CDR3 loop spans 15 amino acids. CDR1 and CDR2 from the germline V gene are MNHEY and SVGAGI. Trimming removed 2 bases at V and 4 bases at J, with 15 bases between. CDR3 in amino acids: CASSYKSRGNYEQYF. DNA of the CDR3: TGTGCCAGCAGTTACAAGTCCCGGGGAAATTACGAGCAGTACTTC.

V and J are TRBV4-1 and TRBJ1-1; no clear D. This CDR3 comprises 15 residues. Trimming left V 0 bases short and J 0 bases short, with 8 bases between. Germline assignment: CDR1 MGHRA and CDR2 YSYEKL. CDR3 amino acids: CASSQDPQVNTEAFF. The DNA for the CDR3 is TGCGCCAGCAGCCAAGATCCACAAGTGAACACTGAAGCTTTCTTT.

V is TRBV28 and J is TRBJ2-5; a weak D match, TRBD2 (6 bases). The germline V gene encodes CDR1 MDHEN and CDR2 SYDVKM. The CDR3 is made up of 17 amino acids. Trimming cost V 3 bases and J 5 bases, with 22 bases left between them. DNA for the CDR3: TGTGCCAGCAGTTTCTCTATTCCCCCGGACGCGGGGGAGACCCAGTACTTC. It codes for CASSFSIPPDAGETQYF.

This clone was counted once. The genes are TRBV18 and TRBJ2-7; 7 positions match TRBD1. V lost 9 bases, J lost 5 bases, and 10 bases stayed unmatched. CDR1 and CDR2 from the germline V gene are KGHSH and LQKENI. This CDR3 contains 13 residues. As DNA, the CDR3 is TGTGCCAGTATCCGGGACAGAGAGAACGAGCAGTACTTC. Amino acids: CASIRDRENEQYF. The whole variable domain, filled in from reference TRBV18 and TRBJ2-7, reads NAGVMQNPRHLVRRRGQEARLRCSPMKGHSHVYWYRQLPEEGLKFMVYLQKENIIDESGMPKERFSAEFPKEGPSILRIQQVVRGDSAAYFCASIRDRENEQYFGPGTRLTVT.

The chain employs TRBV7-6 and TRBJ2-2; 8 bases match TRBD1. With V trimmed by 6 bases and J by 4 bases, 7 bases remained unmatched. This CDR3 has 15 residues. Germline CDR1 SGHVS, CDR2 FNYEAQ. The CDR3 DNA follows: TGTGCCAGCAGACCCAGACAGGGGAGCACCGGGGAGCTGTTTTTT. This encodes CASRPRQGSTGELFF.

V and J are TRBV28 and TRBJ1-5; no clear D. Trimming left V 3 bases short and J 1 base short, with 13 bases between. The CDR3 contains 16 residues. Looked up from germline, CDR1 is MDHEN and CDR2 is SYDVKM. CDR3 loop: CASSFEARQSNQPQHF. DNA of the CDR3: TGTGCCAGCAGTTTCGAAGCCAGGCAGAGCAATCAGCCCCAGCATTTT. The whole variable domain, filled in from reference TRBV28 and TRBJ1-5, reads DVKVTQSSRYLVKRTGEKVFLECVQDMDHENMFWYRQDPGLGLRLIYFSYDVKMKEKGDIPEGYSVSREKKERFSLILESASTNQTSMYLCASSFEARQSNQPQHFGDGTRLSIL.

The chain has TRBV5-1 and TRBJ1-5; 7 bases align to TRBD1. With 0 bases clipped from V and 2 bases from J, the junction kept 11 bases outside the gene matches. Germline assignment: CDR1 SGHRS and CDR2 YFSETQ. This CDR3 spans 18 amino acids. CDR3 nucleotide sequence: TGCGCCAGCAGCTTGGACGACAGGGTAAAGGCGGGCAATCAGCCCCAGCATTTT. Amino acid sequence: CASSLDDRVKAGNQPQHF. The full variable domain, in which reference TRBV5-1 and TRBJ1-5 provide the parts outside the CDR3, is KAGVTQTPRYLIKTRGQQVTLSCSPISGHRSVSWYQQTPGQGLQFLFEYFSETQRNKGNFPGRFSGRQFSNSRSEMNVSTLELGDSALYLCASSLDDRVKAGNQPQHFGDGTRLSIL.